One T cell receptor (beta chain) is described in this entry. Its specificity is not known. This entry is derived from a study of T cell repertoires in cytomegalovirus infection. Germline V gene sequence: CDR1 KGHSH, CDR2 LQKENI. After removal of 8 bases from V and 0 bases from J, the junction contained 11 bases not matched to a gene. CDR3 length: 16 amino acids. General study points: In two of eight donors, the top clonotype was HLA-C-restricted CMV-specific. Based on cumulative public TCR beta family frequency, carriers of CMV plus the relevant HLA were identified.

TCRdb re-called the reads through MiXCR, storing one row per CDR3 protein. The sample holds around 340,000 distinct CDR3 sequences, about 29% seen once. The sequence was obtained from a human donor in good health (CMV status not recorded). Some clones in this sample may be carry-over from other donors' samples. The sample consisted of cultured PBMCs, taken from culture after CMV antigen stimulation. The chain uses TRBV18 and TRBJ1-1, with 8 bases lining up with TRBD1. CDR3 in DNA: TGTGCCAGCCCAGTAGGACAGGGCAAATTGAACACTGAAGCTTTCTTT. Residues: CASPVGQGKLNTEAFF. Drawing the rest from reference TRBV18 and TRBJ1-1, the complete variable domain is NAGVMQNPRHLVRRRGQEARLRCSPMKGHSHVYWYRQLPEEGLKFMVYLQKENIIDESGMPKERFSAEFPKEGPSILRIQQVVRGDSAAYFCASPVGQGKLNTEAFFGQGTRLTVV.